This is a list of T cell receptor beta chains from one sample in a study of metastatic and nonmetastatic thyroid tumors. With MiXCR, TCRdb called clones anew from the PCR reads. The sample has tens of thousands of clones, 13% seen once. The sample consisted of blood. The receptors were gathered from a female donor with papillary thyroid cancer or a benign thyroid nodule (not recorded which). Some clones in this sample may be carry-over from other donors' samples. Each CDR3 is given with its conserved first and last residue. The order of the fields is V gene, J gene, CDR3 protein.

V: TRBV27; J: TRBJ2-1; CDR3: CASGGPYTMSEFF
V: TRBV27; J: TRBJ1-1; CDR3: CASSSGHGNLEAFF
V: TRBV4-3; J: TRBJ1-2; CDR3: CASSPLTGTRGDGCTF
V: TRBV5-6; J: TRBJ2-7; CDR3: CASSSTRSLPYEQYF
V: TRBV20-1; J: TRBJ2-5; CDR3: CSALAGTGDSETQYF
V: TRBV7-8; J: TRBJ2-7; CDR3: CASSLLLYEQYF
V: TRBV20-1; J: TRBJ2-7; CDR3: CSAPRTSGSSEQYF
V: TRBV11-2; J: TRBJ2-7; CDR3: CASSPWSGPSSYEQYF
V: TRBV20-1; J: TRBJ2-7; CDR3: CSAGYSGGPYEQYF
V: TRBV15; J: TRBJ2-1; CDR3: CATSPSSENYNEQFF
V: TRBV3-1; J: TRBJ1-3; CDR3: CASSQDLRGGNTIYF
V: TRBV13; J: TRBJ1-2; CDR3: CASSLQDGFSNYGYTF
V: TRBV6-1; J: TRBJ1-1; CDR3: CATSDRGRPMNTEAFF
V: TRBV7-2; J: TRBJ2-7; CDR3: CASRNGPTYEQYF
V: TRBV7-3; J: TRBJ2-3; CDR3: CASSFSGRDTQYF
V: TRBV28; J: TRBJ1-2; CDR3: CARGTGPGYGYTF
V: TRBV20-1; J: TRBJ2-5; CDR3: CSASPWVGGDQETQYF
V: TRBV28; J: TRBJ2-1; CDR3: CASSLGRNNEQFF
V: TRBV10-3; J: TRBJ2-3; CDR3: CAISESTGGDTDTQYF
V: TRBV14; J: TRBJ2-5; CDR3: CASSLGLAELETQYF
V: TRBV11-2; J: TRBJ1-4; CDR3: CASSPRTVSEKLFF
V: TRBV6-2/TRBV6-3; J: TRBJ2-7; CDR3: CASGGAGEQYF
V: TRBV5-1; J: TRBJ1-1; CDR3: CASSVRVNTEAFF
V: TRBV5-5; J: TRBJ2-3; CDR3: CASSSRTSGGDTQYF
V: TRBV5-5; J: TRBJ2-7; CDR3: CASSFKSSYEQYF